In its sample, the clone carrying this T cell receptor delta chain was seen a few times. What it binds is not known. Since a far larger clone is one base different, this is likely a read error. Other DNA sequences from this sample encode an identical CDR3 as well. TCRdb re-analyzed the multiplex PCR reads via CATT. The data show 90,000 to 95,000 delta-chain clones, 0.85% to 1% seen once. The sample belongs to a study of γδ T cells in repeated Plasmodium falciparum infection. About the study: Samples were taken at baseline, before some infections, and 21 days after each.

Germline V CDR1 and CDR2: GEAIGNYY, EKD. This CDR3 contains 16 residues. Notes on the study in general: Vgamma9/Vdelta2+ repertoires stayed stably polyclonal over time and infection.

Bulk repertoires came from Vgamma9/Vdelta2+ or Vdelta2-negative gammadelta T cells flow-sorted from PBMC. This receptor was obtained from a pool of human donors (malaria-infected and uninfected, not separated). There is no J gene call, but TRDV2 is given as the V gene; TRDD3 is taken as the D call from the table, unchecked against the DNA. The sequencing input was gamma-delta T cells from blood. The CDR3 DNA is TGTGCCTGTGACATAATTGGGGTGGGAGAGACAGCACAACTCTTTTTT. It is translated as CACDIIGVGETAQLFF.